Reported below is one T cell receptor beta chain. The data stem from a study of blood T cell repertoires in COVID-19. Only in-frame clones appear in the TCRdb table, and some are missing; sequencing was by immunoSEQ multiplex PCR. This sample carries about 150,000 clones, 80% to 90% of them seen once, and the ten largest clones take about 7.7%. The germline V gene encodes CDR1 KGHSH and CDR2 LQKENI. The CDR3 contains 15 residues. The junction had 2 bases not matched to a gene; V was cut back by 2 bases and J by 2 bases. Donors of Cohort 3 who recovered were those that had two negative PCRs, clearance, or symptom resolution.

Sequencing was carried out using PBMCs or T cells enriched from blood (not recorded which). The rearrangement links TRBV18 to TRBJ1-5, with 8 positions matching TRBD1. This sequence was found in a man aged 50 to 60 who had recovered from COVID-19. The CDR3 sequence: CASSPATGGNQPQHF. In DNA, the CDR3 is TGTGCCAGCTCACCAGCGACAGGGGGCAATCAGCCCCAGCATTTT.